The entry that follows covers one T cell receptor beta chain sequence. Its antigen is as yet unknown. This sample was included in a study of cytomegalovirus exposure and HLA in healthy donors. Findings of the study overall: CMV serostatus stood as the only immune exposure information on hand.

Primers included in the PCR were 60 Vbeta and 13 Jbeta primers. Assay used: immunoSEQ multiplex PCR; TCRdb lists only in-frame clones, some missing. The table lists fewer than 200,000 clones, around 88% of them singletons, with 1.5% to 2% in the top ten. This TCR derives from a man aged 35 to 55 in good health and CMV-seropositive. Sequencing input: PBMCs.

The CDR3 DNA reads TGCGCCAGCAGTGAGTCGGGCGGGAGCGGTACCGGGGAGCTGTTTTTT. As protein: CASSESGGSGTGELFF. This chain joins TRBV10-2 and TRBJ2-2, with 7 bases lining up with TRBD2. V gave up 0 bases and J gave up 5 bases; unmatched junction bases: 6. Germline V gene data show CDR1 as WSHSY and CDR2 as SAAADI. The CDR3 extends over 16 amino acids.